This TCR beta chain originates from a study of cytomegalovirus exposure and HLA in healthy donors. It was with 60 Vbeta and 13 Jbeta primers that the PCR ran. Using immunoSEQ multiplex PCR, the repertoire was profiled, and TCRdb retains in-frame clones only, with some absent. Among under 200,000 clones, about 85% were seen once, and the ten largest hold roughly 6.2%. The CDR3 extends over 19 amino acids. Germline CDR1 KGHSH, CDR2 LQKENI. V was pared by 6 bases and J by 5 bases, with 24 bases of the junction left unmatched. This clone was detected once. Its antigen remains unknown. Study results and caveats: In a later analysis, TCR beta V- and J-gene trimming showed a link to a missense DCLRE1C variant.

Sequenced input: PBMCs. The V and J genes are TRBV18 and TRBJ2-7; TRBD1 agrees at 8 bases. The sequence was collected from a male donor in good health and CMV-seropositive. CDR3 nucleotide sequence: TGTGCCAGCTCCCAAGGGCCAGGGGGCTTGGCGGAGGGCAGGGACGAGCAGTACTTC. Its translation is CASSQGPGGLAEGRDEQYF.